These 32 T cell receptor beta chains were sequenced from one sample in a study of blood T cell repertoires in COVID-19. TCRdb keeps only in-frame clones here, not all; method: immunoSEQ multiplex PCR. Here the sample spans some 200,000 clones, 86% being singletons. What was sequenced was peripheral blood. All receptors derive from a woman aged 65 to 85 with acute or convalescent COVID-19.

The chain recombines TRBV20-1 with TRBJ1-5; TRBD1 might be the D (5 bases). The CDR3 covers 17 residues. Germline CDR1 is DFQATT and CDR2 is SNEGSKA (reference sequence). Trimming pared 3 bases from V and 2 bases from J, leaving 20 bases between. The CDR3: CSASVPRLGGGNQPQHF. In DNA form, the CDR3 reads TGCAGTGCTAGTGTTCCGAGACTGGGGGGGGGCAATCAGCCCCAGCATTTT.

This chain joins TRBV15 and TRBJ2-6; D is undetermined. Trimming cost V 0 bases and J 0 bases, with 3 bases left between them. Germline V lookup: CDR1 LNHNV, CDR2 YYDKDF (reference sequence). The CDR3 has 15 amino acids. The DNA for the CDR3 is TGTGCCACCAGCAGAGATCACTCTGGGGCCAACGTCCTGACTTTC. The encoded protein is CATSRDHSGANVLTF.

The V gene is TRBV3-1 (or the pseudogene TRBV3-2), the J gene TRBJ2-7, with 13 bases that match TRBD2. In germline, CDR1 is LGHDT, CDR2 YNNKEL (reference sequence). The CDR3 length is 15 residues. J was trimmed by 4 bases and V by 6 bases; bases with no gene match: 6. CDR3 nucleotide sequence: TGTGCCAGCAGTCCCGGGACTAGCGGGAAGTACGAGCAGTACTTC. It specifies CASSPGTSGKYEQYF.

The J gene is TRBJ2-7, the V gene TRBV6-6, with TRBD2 as a possible D gene (7 bases). This CDR3 is built from 14 residues. V shed 8 bases and J shed 7 bases, with 21 bases lying between them. Germline CDR1 MNHNY, CDR2 SVGAGI (reference sequence). The CDR3 DNA reads as TGTGCCAGCCGCCAAGGGGGAGGGCCGGGTGAGCAGTACTTC. This sequence encodes CASRQGGGPGEQYF.

As for this clone: Other DNA sequences in this sample translate to the same CDR3. V gene TRBV11-3 combines with J gene TRBJ2-2, with D perhaps TRBD2 (6 bases). With 3 bases removed from V and 8 bases from J, the gap between germline ends came to 10 bases. Germline CDR1 and CDR2: SGHNT and YENEEA. The CDR3 is 13 residues long. The CDR3 DNA reads as TGTGCCAGCAGCTTTGGGGGGACGGGGGAGCTGTTTTTT. This gives the protein CASSFGGTGELFF.

The J gene is TRBJ1-5, the V gene TRBV5-5, with TRBD1 matching over 11 bases. V lost 2 bases, J lost 6 bases, and 4 bases stayed unmatched. This CDR3 comprises 15 residues. Germline values: CDR1 SGHKS, CDR2 YYEKEE (reference sequence). The CDR3 bases are TGTGCCAGCAGCTTCTCCGGACAGGGGGCTCAGCCCCAGCATTTT. Encoded protein: CASSFSGQGAQPQHF.

This clone was observed a handful of times. The rearrangement links TRBV9 to TRBJ2-7; 11 bases are shared with TRBD2. J gave up 3 bases and V 4 bases, and 3 bases lay outside the gene matches. Germline CDR1 and CDR2: SGDLS and YYNGEE. The length of the CDR3 is 14 residues. CDR3 in DNA: TGTGCCAGCAGCCCCGGGACTAGCGGCTACGAGCAGTACTTC. Its protein is CASSPGTSGYEQYF. Looking up the rest from reference TRBV9 and TRBJ2-7 gives the full variable domain: DSGVTQTPKHLITATGQRVTLRCSPRSGDLSVYWYQQSLDQGLQFLIQYYNGEERAKGNILERFSAQQFPDLHSELNLSSLELGDSALYFCASSPGTSGYEQYFGPGTRLTVT.

The chain links TRBV5-1 to TRBJ1-4, with D possibly being TRBD1 (5 bases). CDR1 is SGHRS, CDR2 YFSETQ, per germline. V gave up 4 bases and J gave up 2 bases, with 15 bases separating them. The CDR3 has 16 amino acids. The CDR3 region is CASSAGRGGTNEKLFF. Here the CDR3 DNA reads TGCGCCAGCAGCGCGGGGAGGGGAGGTACTAATGAAAAACTGTTTTTT.

V gene TRBV5-4 combines with J gene TRBJ1-6, with 9 bases aligning to TRBD1. The trim removed 4 bases at V and 7 bases at J, leaving 6 bases unmatched. The CDR3 loop spans 15 amino acids. Germline values: CDR1 SGHNT, CDR2 YYREEE (reference sequence). CDR3 nucleotides: TGTGCCAGCAGCCCGAGGACAGGGGAGAATTCACCCCTCCACTTT. Translating it yields CASSPRTGENSPLHF.

V usage is TRBV2 and J usage is TRBJ1-1; no clear D. V shed 8 bases and J shed 3 bases, with 10 bases lying between them. This CDR3 is built from 12 residues. Per germline, CDR1 SNHLY and CDR2 FYNNEI. The CDR3: CASQVRHTEAFF. CDR3 nucleotides: TGTGCCAGCCAGGTCCGGCACACTGAAGCTTTCTTT.

Only one count was recorded for this clone. The J gene is TRBJ1-4, the V gene TRBV2, with D perhaps TRBD1 (5 bases). The V gene lost 6 bases and the J gene lost 1 base, with 12 bases spanning the gap. CDR1 is SNHLY, CDR2 FYNNEI, per germline. The length of the CDR3 is 15 residues. The CDR3 region is CASRETGVTNEKLFF. The CDR3 DNA sequence: TGTGCCAGCAGAGAAACAGGAGTAACTAATGAAAAACTGTTTTTT.

The chain carries TRBV18 and TRBJ1-1, with D possibly matching TRBD1 (6 bases). The CDR3 has 17 amino acids. Germline V gives CDR1 KGHSH, CDR2 LQKENI. V dropped 6 bases and J dropped 0 bases, with 20 bases sitting between them. Here the CDR3 reads CASSREARGSMNTEAFF. As DNA, the CDR3 is TGTGCCAGCTCCCGTGAGGCGAGGGGGAGCATGAACACTGAAGCTTTCTTT. Based on the CDR3 plus reference TRBV18 and TRBJ1-1, the full variable domain is NAGVMQNPRHLVRRRGQEARLRCSPMKGHSHVYWYRQLPEEGLKFMVYLQKENIIDESGMPKERFSAEFPKEGPSILRIQQVVRGDSAAYFCASSREARGSMNTEAFFGQGTRLTVV.

This clone was seen a handful of times. The rearrangement uses TRBV5-6 and TRBJ1-1; D call uncertain. Germline V lookup: CDR1 SGHDT, CDR2 YYEEEE. The CDR3 has 14 amino acids. The V gene lost 6 bases and the J gene lost 3 bases, with 15 bases spanning the gap. The CDR3 DNA is TGTGCCAGCACCATGACACTCGGGGACACTGAAGCTTTCTTT. Its translation is CASTMTLGDTEAFF. Using reference TRBV5-6 and TRBJ1-1 for the parts outside the CDR3, the full variable domain is DAGVTQSPTHLIKTRGQQVTLRCSPKSGHDTVSWYQQALGQGPQFIFQYYEEEERQRGNFPDRFSGHQFPNYSSELNVNALLLGDSALYLCASTMTLGDTEAFFGQGTRLTVV.

This chain joins TRBV29-1 and TRBJ1-1, with D unclear. Germline-derived CDR1 and CDR2 are SQVTM and ANQGSEA. This CDR3 comprises 12 residues. Deletions cut 4 bases from V and 4 bases from J, with 10 bases between. The CDR3 region is CSVAGGGTEAFF. CDR3 DNA: TGCAGCGTTGCGGGTGGTGGCACTGAAGCTTTCTTT.

The chain recombines TRBV5-1 with TRBJ2-3; D is ambiguous. Trimming cost V 0 bases and J 0 bases, with 11 bases left between them. This CDR3 spans 16 amino acids. Germline CDR1 is SGHRS and CDR2 is YFSETQ. The CDR3 here is CASSLGQVASTDTQYF. The DNA of the CDR3 is TGCGCCAGCAGCTTGGGGCAGGTGGCTAGCACAGATACGCAGTATTTT.

This clone was detected only a few times. The V gene is TRBV7-9, the J gene TRBJ1-3, with no clear D. Trimming stripped 2 bases from V and 0 bases from J, with 11 bases between. Germline CDR1 reads SEHNR; CDR2 reads FQNEAQ (reference sequence). The CDR3 runs to 16 residues. The CDR3, as DNA: TGTGCCAGCAGCTTATCGTTAGATTACTCTGGAAACACCATATATTTT. Amino acids: CASSLSLDYSGNTIYF. Complete variable domain (other parts from reference TRBV7-9 and TRBJ1-3): DTGVSQNPRHKITKRGQNVTFRCDPISEHNRLYWYRQTLGQGPEFLTYFQNEAQLEKSRLLSDRFSAERPKGSFSTLEIQRTEQGDSAMYLCASSLSLDYSGNTIYFGEGSWLTVV.

V and J are TRBV6-5 and TRBJ1-5; no clear D. CDR1 and CDR2 from the germline V gene are MNHEY and SVGAGI. The CDR3 has 15 residues. V lost 6 bases, J lost 0 bases, and 12 bases lay in between. The CDR3 DNA follows: TGTGCCAGCAGGGCCGGGGAGGTTAGCAATCAGCCCCAGCATTTT. Its protein is CASRAGEVSNQPQHF.

The CDR3 region has the DNA TGTGCCAGCAGCTCAGGGGCGGCCAGGGCAATTACTGAAGCTTTCTTT. Its protein product is CASSSGAARAITEAFF. The genes are TRBV11-2 and TRBJ1-1, with a possible D match to TRBD1 (6 bases). V lost 4 bases to trimming and J lost 5 bases, with 20 bases between them. CDR3 length equals 16 residues. CDR1 is SGHAT and CDR2 is FQNNGV in the germline V gene.

V and J are TRBV6-1 and TRBJ1-6; 7 positions match TRBD1. Unmatched junction bases numbered 2, after V lost 3 bases and J lost 6 bases. This CDR3 is 14 amino acids long. CDR1 is MNHNS, CDR2 SASEGT, per germline. CDR3 loop: CASSDRDSNSPLHF. CDR3 in DNA: TGTGCCAGCAGTGACCGGGACAGTAATTCACCCCTCCACTTT.

This sequence joins TRBV18 and TRBJ1-5, with TRBD1 identical over 8 bases. J was trimmed by 6 bases and V by 0 bases; bases with no gene match: 7. The CDR3 has 16 residues. Germline values: CDR1 KGHSH, CDR2 LQKENI. CDR3 nucleotide sequence: TGTGCCAGCTCACCACCTCCGGACAGGGACGCTCAGCCCCAGCATTTT. Translating gives CASSPPPDRDAQPQHF. The variable domain in full, with the rest retrieved from reference TRBV18 and TRBJ1-5, is NAGVMQNPRHLVRRRGQEARLRCSPMKGHSHVYWYRQLPEEGLKFMVYLQKENIIDESGMPKERFSAEFPKEGPSILRIQQVVRGDSAAYFCASSPPPDRDAQPQHFGDGTRLSIL.

J is TRBJ2-3 and V is TRBV24-1, with TRBD2 matching over 12 bases. Trimming took 2 bases from V and 4 from J; bases not matched to a gene: 3. Germline V lookup: CDR1 KGHDR, CDR2 SFDVKD. This CDR3 contains 16 residues. The CDR3 nucleotides are TGTGCCACCAGTGATTCTAGCGGGAGGGGACCAGATACGCAGTATTTT. Encoded protein: CATSDSSGRGPDTQYF.

V and J are TRBV7-8 and TRBJ2-7; 10 bases map to TRBD2. Germline assignment: CDR1 SGHVS and CDR2 FQNEAQ. V gave up 5 bases and J gave up 10 bases; unmatched junction bases: 11. The CDR3 has 14 residues. CDR3 DNA sequence: TGTGCCAGCAGCACCCGGACTAGCGGTGCGCAACAGTACTTC. Encoded protein: CASSTRTSGAQQYF. The entire variable domain, with the rest obtained from reference TRBV7-8 and TRBJ2-7, is as follows: GAGVSQSPRYKVAKRGQDVALRCDPISGHVSLFWYQQALGQGPEFLTYFQNEAQLDKSGLPSDRFFAERPEGSVSTLKIQRTQQEDSAVYLCASSTRTSGAQQYFGPGTRLTVT.

The chain has TRBV3-1 (or the pseudogene TRBV3-2) and TRBJ1-2; D gene uncertain. Trimming took 3 bases from V and 8 from J, leaving 16 bases between them. This CDR3 has 14 amino acids. Germline-derived CDR1 and CDR2 are LGHDT and YNNKEL (reference sequence). The DNA for the CDR3 is TGTGCCAGCAGCCAGCAAGGGAGTTTGCGCGGCTACACCTTC. Encoded protein: CASSQQGSLRGYTF.

The CDR3 DNA reads TGTGCCAGCAGCAGCACTATGGTTCAATCGTACCAAGAGACCCAGTACTTC. Its protein product is CASSSTMVQSYQETQYF. The gene calls are TRBV3-1 (or the pseudogene TRBV3-2) and TRBJ2-5; D is ambiguous. The CDR3 is 17 amino acids. Between the trimmed V and J ends, which lost 5 bases and 0 bases, there was a span of 19 bases. Looked up from germline, CDR1 is LGHDT and CDR2 is YNNKEL (reference sequence).

V usage is TRBV4-1 and J usage is TRBJ1-4, with 9 bases lining up with TRBD1. Trimming removed 2 bases from V and 0 bases from J; junction bases left unmatched: 4. The CDR3 totals 17 residues. Germline V lookup: CDR1 MGHRA, CDR2 YSYEKL. The CDR3 DNA reads TGCGCCAGCAGCCAAACAGGGGGCAATCCAACTAATGAAAAACTGTTTTTT. This translates into CASSQTGGNPTNEKLFF.

This clone was seen only once. The CDR3 coding sequence is TGTGCCAGCAGCCGGGGTGATGAGGACTATGGCTACACCTTC. Its translation: CASSRGDEDYGYTF. This rearrangement joins TRBV5-6 to TRBJ1-2; no firm D call. The germline V gene has CDR1 SGHDT and CDR2 YYEEEE. V lost 4 bases, J lost 3 bases, and 13 bases lay in between. This CDR3 has 14 residues.

The chain joins TRBV7-6 to TRBJ2-2, with 8 bases matching TRBD1. Germline CDR1 and CDR2: SGHVS and FNYEAQ. The V segment lost 2 bases and the J segment 1 base; nucleotides outside the gene matches: 6. The CDR3 has 17 amino acids. The CDR3 sequence is CASSLKPGQVNTGELFF. DNA for the CDR3: TGTGCCAGCAGCTTAAAACCGGGACAGGTGAACACCGGGGAGCTGTTTTTT.

V and J are TRBV3-1 (or the pseudogene TRBV3-2) and TRBJ1-2, with unresolved D. V was trimmed by 6 bases and J by 0 bases, leaving 11 bases between them. CDR1 LGHDT and CDR2 YNNKEL come from the germline V gene (reference sequence). The CDR3 has 14 amino acids. CDR3 nucleotides: TGTGCCAGCAGGCTCTCAGGAACTAACTATGGCTACACCTTC. It is translated as CASRLSGTNYGYTF.

The chain has TRBV28 and TRBJ1-3, with D possibly matching TRBD1 (6 bases). CDR1 and CDR2 from the germline V gene are MDHEN and SYDVKM. This CDR3 is built from 13 residues. V dropped 1 base and J dropped 6 bases, with 7 bases sitting between them. CDR3 protein: CASSLSGVNTIYF. In DNA, the CDR3 is TGTGCCAGCAGTTTATCAGGGGTAAACACCATATATTTT.

The chain is built from TRBV2 and TRBJ2-1; D is perhaps TRBD1 (5 bases). The CDR3 runs 16 residues. Trimming pared 5 bases from V and 5 bases from J, leaving 19 bases between. Germline V gene data show CDR1 as SNHLY and CDR2 as FYNNEI. In DNA, the CDR3 is TGTGCCAGCAGTCCCTTGGGGCCCCAATTAGACAATGAGCAGTTCTTC. Translation: CASSPLGPQLDNEQFF.

In this sample, this clone turned up a few times. The V gene is TRBV19, the J gene TRBJ2-5; 8 nucleotides line up with TRBD2. The CDR3 is made up of 14 amino acids. Germline V CDR1 and CDR2: LNHDA, SQIVND (reference sequence). Trimming removed 5 bases from V and 4 bases from J; junction bases left unmatched: 6. This CDR3 reads CASSVGLAGETQYF. CDR3 nucleotide sequence: TGTGCCAGTAGTGTCGGACTAGCTGGAGAGACCCAGTACTTC.

The rearrangement links TRBV10-3 to TRBJ2-7; 8 nucleotides line up with TRBD2. Trimming removed 4 bases from V and 1 base from J; junction bases left unmatched: 3. The CDR3 is 14 residues long. CDR1 ENHRY and CDR2 SYGVKD come from the germline V gene. CDR3 region: CAISASGSSYEQYF. The DNA for the CDR3 is TGTGCCATCAGTGCTAGCGGGTCGTCCTACGAGCAGTACTTC.